This is a list of T cell receptor beta chains from one sample in a study of memory CD4+ T cells and cytomegalovirus serostatus. Generated by immunoSEQ multiplex PCR, the TCRdb table keeps only in-frame clones and is missing some. The sample has about 58,000 clones, 82% seen once; the top ten hold about 0.48%. Sequences were obtained from memory CD4+ T cells from blood. The receptors derive from an adult in good health and CMV-seronegative. Some clones in this sample may be carry-over from other donors' samples. CDR3s include the opening cysteine and the closing phenylalanine or tryptophan. A D gene is named only where the DNA matches it firmly. Size is stated for part of the rows, as once, few or many counts, or as a class when the clone is expanded.

TGCGCCAGCAGCACGGACCCTGGGGCCAACGTCCTGACTTTC | CASSTDPGANVLTF | TRBV5-1 | . | TRBJ2-6 | .
TGTGCCAGTAAGACAGGGAGGAACGAGCAGTACTTC | CASKTGRNEQYF | TRBV2 | . | TRBJ2-7 | .
TGTGCCAGCAGCTCCTCGGGAGGGGGAGAGACCCAGTACTTC | CASSSSGGGETQYF | TRBV7-2 | TRBD2 | TRBJ2-5 | .
TGTGCCAGCTCTTACAGGGGGTATCAGCCCCAGCATTTT | CASSYRGYQPQHF | TRBV18 | TRBD1 | TRBJ1-5 | .
TGTGCCAGCAGTCCCGCCGCGGGCTACGAGCAGTACTTC | CASSPAAGYEQYF | TRBV11-3 | . | TRBJ2-7 | .
TGTGCCAGCTCACCACAGAACTCTGGAAACACCATATATTTT | CASSPQNSGNTIYF | TRBV18 | . | TRBJ1-3 | .
TGTGCCAGCAGCGCGGGACTAGCGGGAGGGGAGACCCAGTACTTC | CASSAGLAGGETQYF | TRBV11-3 | TRBD2 | TRBJ2-5 | .
TGTGCCAGCTCACCACGGGAAGAGGCCAACACCTACGAGCAGTACTTC | CASSPREEANTYEQYF | TRBV18 | . | TRBJ2-7 | .
TGTGCCAGCAGCCCCACGGGACAAGCCTACGAGCAGTACTTC | CASSPTGQAYEQYF | TRBV27 | . | TRBJ2-7 | few
TGCGCCAGCAGCTTGCGGGGCGGGGGCTCCTACGAGCAGTACTTC | CASSLRGGGSYEQYF | TRBV5-1 | TRBD2 | TRBJ2-7 | .
TGTGCCAGCAGCCGACAGGGTGGTTGGGAAAAACTGTTTTTT | CASSRQGGWEKLFF | TRBV7-2 | TRBD1 | TRBJ1-4 | once
TGTGCCTGCACTCTTCACCCTGATGGCCCCCAGCATTTT | CACTLHPDGPQHF | TRBV30 | . | TRBJ1-5 | few
TGCGCCAGCAGCCAAGAGGGGTGGGGCCGGAAGGGGGGGGAGCAGTACTTC | CASSQEGWGRKGGEQYF | TRBV4-3 | . | TRBJ2-7 | .
TGTGCCAGCAGCCCCGGACAGGGGTGGGACGAGCAGTACTTC | CASSPGQGWDEQYF | TRBV5-4 | TRBD1 | TRBJ2-7 | .
TGCGCCAGCAGCTTTGGGCAGTCCTCCTACGAGCAGTACTTC | CASSFGQSSYEQYF | TRBV5-1 | . | TRBJ2-7 | .
TGTGCCAGCAGCTTGACAGGGCCCACTGAAAAACTGTTTTTT | CASSLTGPTEKLFF | TRBV5-6 | . | TRBJ1-4 | .
TGTGCCAGCAGCTTAGCCTTCGACAGGGGGCCTTCACGGTTCTTC | CASSLAFDRGPSRFF | TRBV7-9 | TRBD1 | TRBJ2-1 | .
TGTGCCAGCGGTTGGGGTCCAGGTAATCAGCCCCAGCATTTT | CASGWGPGNQPQHF | TRBV6-1 | . | TRBJ1-5 | .
TGTGCCAGCAGCCCGCTAGTGGTAGCTAACTATGGCTACACCTTC | CASSPLVVANYGYTF | TRBV5-5 | . | TRBJ1-2 | .
TGTGCCAGCAGCTCCCTTCGGACAGGTGCGGGCACCATATATTTT | CASSSLRTGAGTIYF | TRBV11-2 | TRBD1 | TRBJ1-3 | .
TGTGCCAGCAGTTTATTTTCTAGCGGGAGGCCCGGGGAGCTGTTTTTT | CASSLFSSGRPGELFF | TRBV27 | TRBD2 | TRBJ2-2 | once
TGTGCCAGCAGTTTGATGGGGGGGACTAGCTTAGGCATTCAGTACTTC | CASSLMGGTSLGIQYF | TRBV28 | TRBD2 | TRBJ2-4 | .
TGTGCCAGCTCACCACTTGCCAGCCCTAATGAAAAACTGTTTTTT | CASSPLASPNEKLFF | TRBV18 | . | TRBJ1-4 | .
TGTGCCTGGAGTGGCATGAACACTGAAGCTTTCTTT | CAWSGMNTEAFF | TRBV30 | . | TRBJ1-1 | few
TGCGCCAGCTCCCTTGCGGGGCAGGGGCTGCATGAGCAGTTCTTC | CASSLAGQGLHEQFF | TRBV5-1 | . | TRBJ2-1 | .
TGTGCCAGCAGCTTAGGGCCCGCTTCAAGTGAAGCTTTCTTT | CASSLGPASSEAFF | TRBV7-3 | . | TRBJ1-1 | .
TGTGCCTGGAGTGAGAACTACGAGCAGTACTTC | CAWSENYEQYF | TRBV30 | . | TRBJ2-7 | .
TGCGCCAGCAGCCAAGATCTTACGGCTGCTAATACCGGGGAGCTGTTTTTT | CASSQDLTAANTGELFF | TRBV4-3 | . | TRBJ2-2 | .
TGCGCCAGCAACCCCACTGGTAGGGACGAGCAGTACTTC | CASNPTGRDEQYF | TRBV4-3 | . | TRBJ2-7 | .
TGTGCCAGCAGCTTGAGGGTCTCAGGGGAGCTGTTTTTT | CASSLRVSGELFF | TRBV7-7 | . | TRBJ2-2 | .
TGTGCCAGCAGCTTAGATTTACCCAGAGCTAATGAAAAACTGTTTTTT | CASSLDLPRANEKLFF | TRBV7-2 | . | TRBJ1-4 | .
TGTGCCAGTAACATCGAGGGGGATAACTATGGCTACACCTTC | CASNIEGDNYGYTF | TRBV19 | . | TRBJ1-2 | .
TGTGCCAGCAGCCGATGGGGGAGTAATGAAAAACTGTTTTTT | CASSRWGSNEKLFF | TRBV5-5 | . | TRBJ1-4 | .